What follows are 10 T cell receptor beta chains derived from one specimen sequenced in a study of blood T cells in healthy people across ages. The second PCR ran roughly 6 to 11 cycles with a sample-barcoded 5' primer and J-beta primers. TCRdb analysed the 5' RACE reads with MiXCR anew, one entry per CDR3 protein. This sample has over 1.5 million distinct CDR3 sequences; roughly 50% occur once, and the top ten carry more than 2%. Sequencing input: blood. The receptors derive from a middle-aged woman in good health.

J is TRBJ2-5 and V is TRBV2, with D perhaps TRBD1 or TRBD2 (6 bases each). V shed 2 bases and J shed 2 bases, with 9 bases lying between them. Germline assignment: CDR1 SNHLY and CDR2 FYNNEI. This CDR3 contains 14 residues. Here the CDR3 reads CASSERGRQETQYF. For the CDR3, the DNA is TGTGCCAGCAGTGAACGGGGGCGGCAAGAGACCCAGTACTTC.

This clonotype was found a few times. The CDR3 nucleotides read TGTGCCAGCAGTGAACGCAGGGTCTGGGCCAAAAACATTCAGTACTTC. Residues: CASSERRVWAKNIQYF. The rearrangement uses TRBV12-3 or TRBV12-4 and TRBJ2-4; tentative D call: TRBD1 (5 bases). CDR3 size: 16 residues. Trimming stripped 5 bases from V and 1 base from J, with 15 bases between.

This clonotype was found a few times. The chain is built from TRBV7-2 and TRBJ2-5; 12 positions agree with TRBD2. The length of the CDR3 is 17 residues. The V segment lost 4 bases and the J segment 1 base; nucleotides outside the gene matches: 7. Germline CDR1 SGHTA, CDR2 FQGNSA. CDR3 residues: CASSSNGLAGIQETQYF. The CDR3 nucleotides read TGTGCCAGCAGCTCGAACGGACTAGCGGGGATCCAAGAGACCCAGTACTTC.

This clonotype was seen a handful of times. The chain joins TRBV6-2 or TRBV6-3 to TRBJ2-3; TRBD2 matches at 12 bases. The germline V gene has CDR1 MNHEY and CDR2 SVGEGT. Unmatched junction bases numbered 6, after V lost 3 bases and J lost 5 bases. The CDR3 covers 16 residues. CDR3 sequence reads: CASSYPSGGALDTQYF. The CDR3 DNA sequence: TGTGCCAGCAGTTATCCTAGCGGGGGGGCTCTAGATACGCAGTATTTT.

This clonotype was seen just once. This sequence joins TRBV6-6 and TRBJ2-3; no clear D. The germline CDR1 and CDR2 sequences are MNHNY and SVGAGI (reference sequence). V was trimmed by 7 bases and J by 4 bases, leaving 12 bases between them. This CDR3 spans 13 amino acids. The chain's CDR3 is CASMQKRADTQYF. The CDR3 DNA reads TGTGCCAGCATGCAAAAGAGAGCAGATACGCAGTATTTT.

The chain's CDR3 is CASSLAPLRQHYGYTF. The CDR3 bases are TGTGCCAGCAGCTTAGCGCCTCTGAGACAGCACTATGGCTACACCTTC. The gene calls are TRBV7-9 and TRBJ1-2; D possibly corresponds to TRBD1 (5 bases). The CDR3 spans 16 residues. The germline V and J ends were trimmed by 0 bases and 3 bases, with 14 bases remaining between them. Germline V gives CDR1 SEHNR, CDR2 FQNEAQ (reference sequence).

This clonotype was counted only a few times. V is TRBV6-1 and J is TRBJ2-5; possibly TRBD1 or TRBD2 for D (5 bases each). The CDR3 is made up of 14 amino acids. V lost 3 bases and J 2 bases, leaving 10 bases between the germline ends. Per germline, CDR1 MNHNS and CDR2 SASEGT. CDR3 nucleotide sequence: TGTGCCAGCAGTGAGGTCGGGACGCAAGAGACCCAGTACTTC. As protein: CASSEVGTQETQYF.

V and J are TRBV20-1 and TRBJ2-3, with a possible D match to TRBD2 (6 bases). V was cut by 5 bases and J by 0 bases, with 18 bases left in between. The length of the CDR3 is 16 residues. Germline V gives CDR1 DFQATT, CDR2 SNEGSKA (reference sequence). CDR3 DNA sequence: TGCAGTGCTGGGAGGTGGGGAGGTGCTAGCACAGATACGCAGTATTTT. Translation: CSAGRWGGASTDTQYF.

This clonotype was recorded only once. The rearrangement links TRBV6-1 to TRBJ1-1, with TRBD1 as a possible D gene (5 bases). The germline V gene has CDR1 MNHNS and CDR2 SASEGT. Trimming shortened V by 10 bases and J by 6 bases, and 12 bases separated the two germline ends. This CDR3 has 11 residues. This CDR3 is CATRDGPEAFF. Here the CDR3 DNA reads TGTGCCACTAGGGACGGACCTGAAGCTTTCTTT.

The rearrangement uses TRBV20-1 and TRBJ1-2; D is perhaps TRBD1 (5 bases). CDR1 is DFQATT and CDR2 is SNEGSKA in the germline V gene (reference sequence). The V end lost 6 bases, the J end lost 1 base, and 18 bases lay between the germline ends. CDR3 length: 15 residues. CDR3 region: CSAERGSPLNYGYTF. The CDR3 DNA is TGCAGTGCGGAGAGGGGCAGCCCCCTTAACTATGGCTACACCTTC.